A single sample is the source of the 10 T cell receptor beta chains below, sequenced in a study of PD-L1 blockade in urothelial cancer. TCRdb keeps only in-frame clones here, not all; method: immunoSEQ multiplex PCR. Found here are more than 40,000 clones, more than 75% of them singletons; the top ten hold less than 15%. The sequencing used PBMCs, collected around atezolizumab (anti-PD-L1) treatment. The receptors originated from a woman aged 60-70 years with urothelial cancer.

This clone was detected only once. This sequence joins TRBV19 and TRBJ1-2; no clear D. The CDR3 sequence is 15 residues long. The V end lost 3 bases, the J end lost 8 bases, and 19 bases lay between the germline ends. Germline V gives CDR1 LNHDA, CDR2 SQIVND (reference sequence). The CDR3 region is CASSITVRPVGGYTF. DNA for the CDR3: TGTGCCAGTAGTATCACAGTGAGACCCGTTGGGGGCTACACCTTC.

The chain employs TRBV10-1 and TRBJ1-2; 9 positions agree with TRBD1. V trimming: 6 bases; J trimming: 3 bases; junction bases outside the gene matches: 8. CDR3 length equals 15 residues. Germline CDR1 WNHNN, CDR2 SYGVQD (reference sequence). The CDR3 DNA reads as TGCGCCAGCAGCCCCGCGGGGACAGGGTACTATGGCTACACCTTC. Its protein is CASSPAGTGYYGYTF.

This clone has a handful of counts. CDR3 sequence: CASSLDPGLAGQQFF. The CDR3 DNA is TGCGCCAGCAGCTTGGACCCGGGACTAGCGGGCCAGCAGTTCTTC. This rearrangement joins TRBV5-1 to TRBJ2-1; TRBD2 aligns across 12 bases. The CDR3 is made up of 15 amino acids. Trimming removed 0 bases from V and 11 bases from J; junction bases left unmatched: 6. Germline V gene sequence: CDR1 SGHRS, CDR2 YFSETQ.

The chain joins TRBV5-4 to TRBJ2-4, with D possibly matching TRBD1 (5 bases). Germline CDR1 SGHNT, CDR2 YYREEE (reference sequence). V lost 3 bases to trimming and J lost 1 base, with 11 bases between them. The CDR3 length is 15 residues. The CDR3 loop reads CASSSRVGAKNIQYF. The CDR3 DNA follows: TGTGCCAGCAGCTCCAGGGTTGGGGCCAAAAACATTCAGTACTTC.

The chain carries TRBV4-3 and TRBJ2-7; TRBD1 aligns across 7 bases. CDR3 size: 15 residues. Germline CDR1 is LGHNA and CDR2 is YSLEER. V shed 0 bases and J 5 bases; nucleotides not matched to a gene: 7. Here the CDR3 reads CASSQDVQGFNEQYF. The CDR3 region has the DNA TGCGCCAGCAGCCAAGATGTACAGGGGTTCAACGAGCAGTACTTC.

The chain employs TRBV7-9 and TRBJ1-2; D not resolved. The germline CDR1 and CDR2 sequences are SEHNR and FQNEAQ (reference sequence). V was shortened by 0 bases and J by 9 bases, with 11 bases between the two germline ends. This CDR3 spans 13 amino acids. The CDR3 DNA reads TGTGCCAGCAGCTTAGCGCACGGGGTCCGCTACACCTTC. Translation gives CASSLAHGVRYTF.

This clone has a single count. The J gene is TRBJ2-5, the V gene TRBV6-5, with D perhaps matching TRBD2 (6 bases). The V gene's germline CDR1 is MNHEY and CDR2 SVGAGI. The CDR3 has 14 residues. The ends were cut back, 2 bases at V and 6 bases at J, with 13 bases in the middle. The CDR3 DNA reads as TGTGCCAGCAGTTACAAACTTGCGGGAAAGACCCAGTACTTC. Its protein is CASSYKLAGKTQYF.

With regard to this clone: One junction end does not reproduce the germline sequence, and a read error may be involved. The chain links TRBV7-2 to TRBJ2-7; 11 bases are shared with TRBD2. Per germline, CDR1 SGHTA and CDR2 FQGNSA. This CDR3 is 14 amino acids long. The CDR3 loop is CASSLAGGIHEQYF. In nucleotides, the CDR3 is TGTGCCAGCAGCCTAGCGGGGGGAATACACGAGCAGTACTTC.

The J gene is TRBJ1-1, the V gene TRBV11-3; 9 nucleotides match TRBD1. The length of the CDR3 is 14 residues. Germline assignment: CDR1 SGHNT and CDR2 YENEEA. V gave up 5 bases and J gave up 11 bases; unmatched junction bases: 12. The CDR3 reads CASSQGVDRGTAFF. The CDR3, as DNA: TGTGCCAGCAGCCAAGGAGTGGACAGGGGAACTGCTTTCTTT.

The V gene is TRBV6-1, the J gene TRBJ1-1; D may be TRBD1 (6 bases). There are 16 residues in the CDR3. The V gene's germline CDR1 is MNHNS and CDR2 SASEGT. With 3 bases removed from V and 0 bases from J, the gap between germline ends came to 14 bases. The CDR3 DNA follows: TGTGCCAGCAGTGATTTCCCGGACAGAATGAACACTGAAGCTTTCTTT. This sequence encodes CASSDFPDRMNTEAFF.